This TCR beta chain was recorded in a study of cytomegalovirus exposure and HLA in healthy donors. Trimming took 1 base from V and 4 from J, leaving 8 bases between them. Germline loops: CDR1 SEHNR, CDR2 FQNEAQ (reference sequence). This CDR3 region has 14 residues. Primers for the PCR totalled 60 Vbeta and 13 Jbeta. TCRdb's copy holds only in-frame clones and misses some; the assay was immunoSEQ multiplex PCR. The sample carries around 300,000 clones, approximately 84% recorded once. This receptor was obtained from a woman in her 40s in good health and CMV-seropositive. The chain uses TRBV7-9 and TRBJ1-5, with D perhaps matching TRBD1 (6 bases). Sequenced: PBMCs. The CDR3 loop is CASSLGQANQPQHF. Written as DNA, the CDR3 is TGTGCCAGCAGCTTAGGACAGGCAAATCAGCCCCAGCATTTT.